The subject of this entry is one TCR beta chain. This sample was included in a study of shared clonotypes between healthy human individuals. Assay used: immunoSEQ multiplex PCR; TCRdb lists only in-frame clones, some missing. Of more than 2,000,000 clones in the sample, 90% to 95% were seen once. Germline values: CDR1 MNHNY, CDR2 SVGAGI (reference sequence). V was cut by 6 bases and J by 2 bases, with 17 bases left in between. This CDR3 spans 16 amino acids. The source material was naive CD4+ T cells sorted from blood. The sample's subset: CD45RA+ positively selected. The chain links TRBV6-6 to TRBJ1-5; tentatively, D is TRBD1 (6 bases). This receptor was obtained from a man younger than 35 in good health. Here the CDR3 DNA reads TGTGCCAGCAGGAGGGACACCGGATCGGGCAATCAGCCCCAGCATTTT. This encodes CASRRDTGSGNQPQHF.